The present entry profiles one T cell receptor (beta chain) with its context. What it binds is not known. This sample was taken from a study of T-cell reconstitution after alpha-beta-depleted transplantation in children. Preparation of the TCRbeta library used unique molecular identifiers. TCRdb fed the PCR reads into MiXCR, producing one record per CDR3 protein. The table records approximately 190,000 distinct CDR3 sequences, around 5.9% of them present only once. With 7 bases removed from V and 5 bases from J, the gap between germline ends came to 20 bases. This CDR3 is built from 16 residues. Study-level results: T-cell counts and diversity at one year post-transplant came mainly from newly produced T cells. Recipient T cells and thymic progenitors that survived were the source of the high TCRbeta diversity seen at day 60 in some patients. Reported findings indicate that, about two months after transplant, alpha-beta T cells came from several hundred expanded clones, which were derived from non-depleted graft cells.

This material consisted of PBMCs, taken before TCRalphabeta/CD19-depleted stem cell transplant. This TCR derives from a girl under three years old with combined immunodeficiency, due to receive a stem cell transplant. V gene TRBV12-3 or TRBV12-4 combines with J gene TRBJ1-4, with TRBD1 as a possible D gene (5 bases). The CDR3 DNA reads as TGTGCCAGCATTCCAGGACCCGGGACCCCCAATGAAAAACTGTTTTTT. Translated, it gives CASIPGPGTPNEKLFF.